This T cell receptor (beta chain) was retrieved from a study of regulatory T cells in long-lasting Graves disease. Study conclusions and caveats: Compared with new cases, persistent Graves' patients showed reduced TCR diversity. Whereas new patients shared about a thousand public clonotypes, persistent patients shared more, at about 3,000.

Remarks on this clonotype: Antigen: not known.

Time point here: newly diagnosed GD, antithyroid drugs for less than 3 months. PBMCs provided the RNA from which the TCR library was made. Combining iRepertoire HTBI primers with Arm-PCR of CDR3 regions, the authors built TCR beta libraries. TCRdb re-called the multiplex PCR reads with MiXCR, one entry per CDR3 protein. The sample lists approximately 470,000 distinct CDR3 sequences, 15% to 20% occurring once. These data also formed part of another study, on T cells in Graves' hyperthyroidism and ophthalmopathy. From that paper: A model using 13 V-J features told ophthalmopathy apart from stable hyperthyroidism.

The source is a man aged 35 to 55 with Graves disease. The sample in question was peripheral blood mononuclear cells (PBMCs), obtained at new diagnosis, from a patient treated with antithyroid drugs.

This chain's CDR3 is CASSPGWKDPSDNEQFF. DNA of the CDR3: TGTGCCAGCAGCCCCGGTTGGAAGGACCCCTCTGACAATGAGCAGTTCTTC. The chain combines TRBV13 with TRBJ2-1; D unclear. In germline, CDR1 is PRHDT, CDR2 FYEKMQ (reference sequence). CDR3 size: 17 residues. V lost 5 bases and J lost 5, with 22 bases in between.